The clone carrying this T cell receptor beta chain occurred a few times. Per the original data handling: Reference gene primer amplification in the assay estimated nucleated cell counts. Here immunoSEQ multiplex PCR was the method, and the copy in TCRdb shows in-frame clones only, minus some. V, J and clone size were drawn from that table, and D and trimming were deduced from the DNA. Here the sample spans 210,000 or so clones, 80% being singletons. The sample is drawn from a study of blood T cell repertoires in COVID-19. Overall study context: The study drew acute and convalescent COVID-19 samples from the United States, Italy and Spain. PBMCs, B-cell-depleted T cells, or T cells were the source of the cDNA or gDNA that made up the material.

Between the trimmed V and J ends, which lost 2 bases and 5 bases, there was a span of 18 bases. Per the germline V gene, CDR1 is MNHEY and CDR2 is SVGAGI. CDR3 length: 16 amino acids. Self-reported history from a screening survey and questionnaire set each donor's cohort. The clonotype comes from a man aged 25 to 45 with acute COVID-19. This chain connects TRBV6-5 to TRBJ1-2; D is possibly TRBD1 (6 bases). The sample comprised PBMCs or T cells enriched from blood (not recorded which). The CDR3 DNA reads as TGTGCCAGCAGTTACGTTGGGGGGGCAGGCGGTTATGGCTACACCTTC. Translated, it gives CASSYVGGAGGYGYTF.